The 15 T cell receptor beta chains below were found in one sample sequenced in a study of blood T cell repertoires in COVID-19. Measured with immunoSEQ multiplex PCR; TCRdb has only the in-frame clones, and not every one. The repertoire consists of tens of thousands of clones, with roughly 88% occurring once and the leading ten covering roughly 3%. Specimen: peripheral blood. The source is an elderly woman with COVID-19, enrolled during active disease.

The rearrangement links TRBV18 to TRBJ2-5; 10 nucleotides align to TRBD1. The CDR3 totals 15 residues. The germline V gene encodes CDR1 KGHSH and CDR2 LQKENI. Losses at the gene ends were 3 bases for V and 5 bases for J; bases not matched to a gene: 6. CDR3 in DNA: TGTGCCAGCTCACCGGGGGACAGGGGAGATGAGACCCAGTACTTC. It translates to CASSPGDRGDETQYF.

V gene TRBV7-2 combines with J gene TRBJ2-2; the match to TRBD1 covers 9 bases. V lost 5 bases, J lost 3 bases, and 10 bases stayed unmatched. Germline values: CDR1 SGHTA, CDR2 FQGNSA. The CDR3 spans 17 residues. CDR3 in amino acids: CASSKPGQGRDTGELFF. The CDR3 DNA reads as TGTGCCAGCAGCAAGCCGGGACAGGGTCGGGACACCGGGGAGCTGTTTTTT. The full variable domain, completed using reference TRBV7-2 and TRBJ2-2, is GAGVSQSPSNKVTEKGKDVELRCDPISGHTALYWYRQSLGQGLEFLIYFQGNSAPDKSGLPSDRFSAERTGGSVSTLTIQRTQQEDSAVYLCASSKPGQGRDTGELFFGEGSRLTVL.

This chain connects TRBV15 to TRBJ2-1, with 7 bases identical to TRBD2. Germline CDR1 reads LNHNV; CDR2 reads YYDKDF (reference sequence). The CDR3 consists of 15 residues. J was trimmed by 1 base and V by 5 bases; bases with no gene match: 5. The CDR3: CATSWGGSSYNEQFF. The CDR3 DNA is TGTGCCACCAGCTGGGGCGGGAGTTCCTACAATGAGCAGTTCTTC.

This sequence joins TRBV19 and TRBJ2-1; TRBD2 might be the D (5 bases). V was clipped by 6 bases and J by 3 bases, with 9 bases between them. CDR1 and CDR2 (germline): LNHDA, SQIVND (reference sequence). The CDR3 has 13 residues. The CDR3 nucleotides are TGTGCCAGTAGGGAGGTCTTCTACAATGAGCAGTTCTTC. This gives the protein CASREVFYNEQFF.

V usage is TRBV27 and J usage is TRBJ2-2; 7 nucleotides match TRBD2. Germline lookup yields CDR1 MNHEY and CDR2 SMNVEV (reference sequence). Trimming removed 5 bases from V and 3 bases from J; junction bases left unmatched: 6. The CDR3 runs to 15 residues. The CDR3 sequence: CASSLSGIDTGELFF. In DNA, the CDR3 is TGTGCCAGCAGTCTAAGCGGGATCGACACCGGGGAGCTGTTTTTT.

The chain joins TRBV9 to TRBJ2-3; 9 nucleotides line up with TRBD2. Trimming took 4 bases from V and 0 from J; bases not matched to a gene: 6. Germline CDR1 reads SGDLS; CDR2 reads YYNGEE. This CDR3 has 16 residues. CDR3 protein: CASSLSGRRSTDTQYF. CDR3 DNA: TGTGCCAGCAGCTTAAGCGGGAGGCGGAGCACAGATACGCAGTATTTT.

This clone has a handful of counts. The chain is built from TRBV5-1 and TRBJ2-7; 8 nucleotides agree with TRBD2. CDR1 and CDR2 from the germline V gene are SGHRS and YFSETQ. V was pared by 0 bases and J by 2 bases, with 4 bases of the junction left unmatched. There are 15 residues in the CDR3. CDR3 loop: CASSLGLATTYEQYF. CDR3 sequence (DNA): TGCGCCAGCAGCTTGGGACTAGCGACTACCTACGAGCAGTACTTC.

CDR3 residues: CASSGNRGLGTMQYF. The CDR3 nucleotides read TGCGCCAGCAGCGGGAACAGGGGGCTCGGTACGATGCAGTACTTC. The chain links TRBV5-1 to TRBJ2-7; TRBD1 agrees at 9 bases. J was trimmed by 9 bases and V by 4 bases; bases with no gene match: 14. The length of the CDR3 is 15 residues. Germline V gives CDR1 SGHRS, CDR2 YFSETQ.

The CDR3 here is CASSNRGYGYTF. CDR3 sequence (DNA): TGTGCCAGTAGCAACAGGGGGTATGGCTACACCTTC. The chain recombines TRBV19 with TRBJ1-2; TRBD1 agrees at 8 bases. The germline CDR1 and CDR2 sequences are LNHDA and SQIVND (reference sequence). V dropped 6 bases and J dropped 5; count of bases not matched to a gene: 2. CDR3 length: 12 residues.

V usage is TRBV7-2 and J usage is TRBJ1-2, with 7 bases fitting TRBD1. This CDR3 region has 14 residues. V lost 0 bases to trimming and J lost 4 bases; unmatched junction nucleotides: 2. CDR1 is SGHTA and CDR2 is FQGNSA in the germline V gene. The CDR3 nucleotides are TGTGCCAGCAGCTTAGCAGGGGGCGGCTATGGCTACACCTTC. Protein product: CASSLAGGGYGYTF. Filled out from reference TRBV7-2 and TRBJ1-2, the complete variable domain reads GAGVSQSPSNKVTEKGKDVELRCDPISGHTALYWYRQSLGQGLEFLIYFQGNSAPDKSGLPSDRFSAERTGGSVSTLTIQRTQQEDSAVYLCASSLAGGGYGYTFGSGTRLTVV.

The chain has TRBV7-2 and TRBJ1-4, with 11 nucleotides matching TRBD1. Germline values: CDR1 SGHTA, CDR2 FQGNSA. V lost 4 bases and J lost 1; bases outside the gene matches: 5. This CDR3 is built from 17 residues. This CDR3 is CASSSGQGGGTNEKLFF. The DNA of the CDR3 is TGTGCCAGCAGCTCGGGACAGGGGGGAGGAACTAATGAAAAACTGTTTTTT.

This clone was seen more than once but under ten times. V gene TRBV10-3 combines with J gene TRBJ2-5, with 9 bases lining up with TRBD1. Trimming cost V 8 bases and J 3 bases; bases outside gene matches: 10. The CDR3 contains 15 residues. Germline V gives CDR1 ENHRY, CDR2 SYGVKD. The CDR3 nucleotides read TGTGCCATCGCCCTGGGACAGGGTTTGAAAGAGACCCAGTACTTC. Its protein is CAIALGQGLKETQYF.

The genes are TRBV7-2 and TRBJ1-2; 7 positions match TRBD1. J gave up 6 bases and V 5 bases, and 12 bases lay outside the gene matches. The CDR3 sequence is 15 residues long. Looked up from germline, CDR1 is SGHTA and CDR2 is FQGNSA. CDR3 sequence reads: CASSGVFGTANGYTF. The CDR3 DNA follows: TGTGCCAGCAGCGGTGTGTTCGGGACAGCTAATGGCTACACCTTC.

The count of this clone is one. This chain links TRBV7-2 with TRBJ2-3; 8 nucleotides align to TRBD2. V lost 8 bases and J lost 8; bases outside the gene matches: 15. This CDR3 is 15 amino acids long. CDR1 is SGHTA and CDR2 is FQGNSA in the germline V gene. The CDR3 loop is CASGGTGGPRSTQYF. The CDR3 DNA sequence: TGTGCCAGCGGGGGGACGGGAGGGCCTCGGTCTACGCAGTATTTT.

This clone was seen a handful of times. The rearrangement links TRBV2 to TRBJ1-1; D is unresolved. Per germline, CDR1 SNHLY and CDR2 FYNNEI. Trimming cost V 3 bases and J 5 bases, with 16 bases left between them. The CDR3 runs 15 residues. In DNA form, the CDR3 reads TGTGCCAGCAGTGAGATCGGTCAGGTAGCGACTGAAGCTTTCTTT. Translated: CASSEIGQVATEAFF.